This section outlines one TCR beta chain sequence together with its context. The data belong to a study of control samples from healthy donors and cancer patients. Assay: immunoSEQ multiplex PCR; the TCRdb copy retains only in-frame clones and omits some. The sample consists of roughly 100,000 clones, under 90% of them appearing once. Germline V lookup: CDR1 MNHEY, CDR2 SVGAGI. This CDR3 is built from 12 residues. Trimming stripped 8 bases from V and 4 bases from J, with 11 bases between. The sample consisted of blood. The gene calls are TRBV6-5 and TRBJ1-1; unclear D gene. The clonotype comes from a woman aged 45 to 65 in good health. CDR3 region: CASRGVGTEAFF. DNA of the CDR3: TGTGCCAGCCGCGGGGTAGGCACTGAAGCTTTCTTT.